The clone carrying this T cell receptor beta chain was picked up a small number of times. Its specificity is unknown. This specimen comes from a study of human T cells and chemical hapten exposure. Study-level results: Expanded TCRs made up significantly more big CDR3 similarity clusters than controls did.

As for time point: pre-sensitization, week 0. Treatment specified: therapeutic diphenylcyclopropenone sensitization with weekly scalp DPC. Unfractionated whole blood was the source from which total RNA was extracted. The CDR3 covers 14 residues. Trimming left V 3 bases short and J 3 bases short, with 9 bases between. Per germline, CDR1 MDHEN and CDR2 SYDVKM. In the authors' methods: Sample TCR counts, which ranged from roughly 20,000 to 690,600, had a median of approximately 100,000. One entry per CDR3 protein, called by TCRdb with MiXCR from the RACE reads. Clone size and V and J calls follow TCRdb, not the original study. The top ten hold around a quarter of the sample, which has about 34,000 distinct CDR3 sequences, under 13% seen once.

The specimen was whole blood, collected in connection with sensitization to the hapten diphenylcyclopropenone (DPC). The receptor was isolated from a man in his fifties with alopecia areata. Some clones in this sample may be carry-over from other donors' samples. V and J are TRBV28 and TRBJ1-5; possibly TRBD1 for D (5 bases). The CDR3 DNA reads as TGTGCCAGCAGTTTCGCAGGGTTCAATCAGCCCCAGCATTTT. Its protein is CASSFAGFNQPQHF.